This T cell receptor beta chain was identified in a study of T cells after yellow fever vaccination. Study-wide results and caveats: Weaker overall, the secondary response nonetheless peaked faster (day 5 versus 15).

CDR1 and CDR2 from the germline V gene are SNHLY and FYNNEI. Deletions cut 5 bases from V and 4 bases from J, with 11 bases between. This CDR3 has 13 amino acids. The study made its TCR cDNA through 5'RACE template switching. That step introduced a universal primer site along with UMIs. TCRdb ran MiXCR on the 5' RACE reads and lists one entry per CDR3 protein. The top ten hold 17% of the sample, which has some 600,000 distinct CDR3 sequences, about a sixth seen once. This clonotype was observed a handful of times. The antigen remains unidentified. The sequenced sample was PBMCs, obtained 5 days after the first yellow fever vaccination. This TCR derives from a man between 18 and 29 years old who received the YFV17D yellow fever vaccine. The chain couples TRBV2 to TRBJ1-2; possible D gene TRBD1, 6 bases. The CDR3 DNA reads TGTGCCAGCAGTTCCGACAGGCCCTATGGCTACACCTTC. Its protein is CASSSDRPYGYTF. The variable domain in full, with the rest retrieved from reference TRBV2 and TRBJ1-2, is EPEVTQTPSHQVTQMGQEVILRCVPISNHLYFYWYRQILGQKVEFLVSFYNNEISEKSEIFDDQFSVERPDGSNFTLKIRSTKLEDSAMYFCASSSDRPYGYTFGSGTRLTVV.